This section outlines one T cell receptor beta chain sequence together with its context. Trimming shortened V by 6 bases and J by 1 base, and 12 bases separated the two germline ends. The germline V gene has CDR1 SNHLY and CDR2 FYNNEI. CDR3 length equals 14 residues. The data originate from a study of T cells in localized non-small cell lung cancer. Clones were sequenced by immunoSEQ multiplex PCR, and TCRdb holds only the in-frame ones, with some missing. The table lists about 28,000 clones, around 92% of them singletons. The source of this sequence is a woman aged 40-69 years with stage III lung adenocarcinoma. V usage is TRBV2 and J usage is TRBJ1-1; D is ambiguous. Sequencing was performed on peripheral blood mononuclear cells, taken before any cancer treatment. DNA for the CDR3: TGTGCCAGCAGCCCACGAACGGGGAACACTGAAGCTTTCTTT. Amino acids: CASSPRTGNTEAFF.